The table lists the clone carrying this T cell receptor (beta chain) with a few counts. Its antigen is not known. The whole isolated RNA underwent reverse transcription, so sequencing captured expressed TCRB transcripts. Assay used: immunoSEQ multiplex PCR; TCRdb lists only in-frame clones, some missing. The table lists around 280,000 clones, approximately 15% of them singletons. The data stem from a study of beta chain features in type 1 diabetes. Study overall: Sorted cells from all samples, numbering about 99,000,000, were examined.

General study results and limits: The question of HLA type influencing TCRB rearrangement was one that remained unresolved here. Among patients with Type 1 diabetes, TCRB CDR3s were moderately but significantly shorter in every one of the four CD4+ subsets.

This CDR3 is built from 15 residues. The germline V gene encodes CDR1 SGHRS and CDR2 YFSETQ. Trimming left V 3 bases short and J 3 bases short, with 16 bases between. Input material: naive CD4+ T cells from blood. This receptor was taken from a man between 18 and 35 years old with type 1 diabetes. The rearrangement uses TRBV5-1 and TRBJ2-7; D gene unclear. The CDR3 DNA reads as TGCGCCAGCAGCTCGGGTTTGAGGTTTCACTACGAGCAGTACTTC. Translation gives CASSSGLRFHYEQYF.